The 26 T cell receptor beta chains reported below all come from one sample, sequenced in a study of Tregs in tolerant kidney transplant recipients. Clones were sequenced by immunoSEQ multiplex PCR, and TCRdb holds only the in-frame ones, with some missing. The data contain some 56,000 clones, around 90% of them singletons. The nonmyeloablative bone marrow transplants came from related graft donors, with transient mixed chimerism. This specimen consisted of CD8+ T cells from blood (PBMCs), obtained 24 months after the transplant. The receptors here all came from a human patient who received a combined kidney and bone marrow transplant. Some T cells may originate from the graft donor.

The CDR3 coding sequence is TGTGCCAGCAGCTTTTCCGGCCCGGGAGGTGGCACAGATACGCAGTATTTT. Its protein product is CASSFSGPGGGTDTQYF. The V gene is TRBV7-6, the J gene TRBJ2-3; TRBD2 agrees at 7 bases. CDR3 length: 17 residues. With 3 bases clipped from V and 1 base from J, the junction kept 10 bases outside the gene matches. Germline CDR1 and CDR2: SGHVS and FNYEAQ.

The V call is TRBV9, the J call TRBJ2-7, with 10 bases lining up with TRBD1. CDR3 length equals 16 residues. V lost 4 bases and J lost 3; bases outside the gene matches: 10. Germline V lookup: CDR1 SGDLS, CDR2 YYNGEE. The chain's CDR3 is CASSSWTGGFVYEQYF. The CDR3 nucleotides are TGTGCCAGCAGCTCCTGGACAGGGGGATTCGTCTACGAGCAGTACTTC.

The sample holds a few counts of this clone. The chain is built from TRBV2 and TRBJ2-3, with TRBD1 matching 9 bases. With V trimmed by 6 bases and J by 5 bases, 9 bases remained unmatched. The CDR3 length is 15 residues. Germline CDR1 SNHLY, CDR2 FYNNEI. The CDR3 protein is CASRDTGGLRDTQYF. Written as DNA, the CDR3 is TGTGCCAGCAGAGATACAGGGGGCTTAAGAGATACGCAGTATTTT. Complete variable domain (other parts from reference TRBV2 and TRBJ2-3): EPEVTQTPSHQVTQMGQEVILRCVPISNHLYFYWYRQILGQKVEFLVSFYNNEISEKSEIFDDQFSVERPDGSNFTLKIRSTKLEDSAMYFCASRDTGGLRDTQYFGPGTRLTVL.

CDR3 protein: CASSFGEFYGYTF. The CDR3 bases are TGTGCCAGCAGCTTTGGGGAGTTCTATGGCTACACCTTC. V usage is TRBV7-8 and J usage is TRBJ1-2; D not resolved. The CDR3 has 13 amino acids. The V and J ends lost 3 bases and 4 bases respectively, with 9 bases between them. Per germline, CDR1 SGHVS and CDR2 FQNEAQ. The full variable domain, in which reference TRBV7-8 and TRBJ1-2 provide the parts outside the CDR3, is GAGVSQSPRYKVAKRGQDVALRCDPISGHVSLFWYQQALGQGPEFLTYFQNEAQLDKSGLPSDRFFAERPEGSVSTLKIQRTQQEDSAVYLCASSFGEFYGYTFGSGTRLTVV.

This chain uses TRBV2 with TRBJ2-7; TRBD2 is a possible D gene (5 bases). The germline gives CDR1 SNHLY, CDR2 FYNNEI. This CDR3 region has 15 residues. Between the trimmed V and J ends, which lost 4 bases and 0 bases, there was a span of 13 bases. Written as DNA, the CDR3 is TGTGCCAGCAGTGCGGCGGGTGGGAGCTCCTACGAGCAGTACTTC. This translates into CASSAAGGSSYEQYF.

The rearrangement links TRBV11-2 to TRBJ2-7; 7 bases fit TRBD2. J gave up 4 bases and V 5 bases, and 11 bases lay outside the gene matches. CDR1 and CDR2 from the germline V gene are SGHAT and FQNNGV. The CDR3 loop spans 15 amino acids. The CDR3 region is CASSLMTSHEYEQYF. The CDR3 DNA reads as TGTGCCAGCAGCCTAATGACTAGCCACGAATACGAGCAGTACTTC.

The rearrangement joins TRBV2 to TRBJ2-1, with 7 bases identical to TRBD1. After removal of 3 bases from V and 5 bases from J, the junction contained 7 bases not matched to a gene. The V gene's germline CDR1 is SNHLY and CDR2 FYNNEI. The CDR3 is 15 residues long. The CDR3 DNA sequence: TGTGCCAGCAGTGATTGGACGGACAGGAACAATGAGCAGTTCTTC. This codes for CASSDWTDRNNEQFF.

The chain is built from TRBV11-2 and TRBJ1-3; maybe TRBD1 (6 bases). Trimming pared 1 base from V and 2 bases from J, leaving 12 bases between. Per germline, CDR1 SGHAT and CDR2 FQNNGV. The CDR3 sequence is 16 residues long. DNA of the CDR3: TGTGCCAGCAGCTTAGTCGGAGGGGGGGCTGGAAACACCATATATTTT. Translation: CASSLVGGGAGNTIYF.

V is TRBV4-2 and J is TRBJ1-2; D gene unclear. Trimming took off 0 bases at V and 2 bases at J, with 13 bases between the two ends. Germline loops: CDR1 LGHNA, CDR2 YNFKEQ. The CDR3 runs to 16 residues. The DNA of the CDR3 is TGTGCCAGCAGCCAAGATAGCCAGAGCGGAAACTATGGCTACACCTTC. This encodes CASSQDSQSGNYGYTF.

The chain combines TRBV28 with TRBJ2-1; the D is unclear. Looked up from germline, CDR1 is MDHEN and CDR2 is SYDVKM. The CDR3 runs to 15 residues. Trimming cost V 4 bases and J 2 bases, with 12 bases left between them. CDR3 DNA sequence: TGTGCCAGCAGTTCAAGACTGGAACCCTACAATGAGCAGTTCTTC. It specifies CASSSRLEPYNEQFF.

This chain uses TRBV7-9 with TRBJ2-7; possibly TRBD1 for D (5 bases). This CDR3 contains 13 residues. Per the germline V gene, CDR1 is SEHNR and CDR2 is FQNEAQ (reference sequence). V was shortened by 5 bases and J by 2 bases, with 10 bases between the two germline ends. The DNA for the CDR3 is TGTGCCAGCAGCAAGACAGAAACCTACGAGCAGTACTTC. The encoded protein is CASSKTETYEQYF.

This clone was picked up one time. The J gene is TRBJ1-2, the V gene TRBV25-1; no definite D call. CDR3 length equals 13 residues. V was shortened by 8 bases and J by 0 bases, with 10 bases between the two germline ends. Germline CDR1 is MGHDK and CDR2 is SYGVNS. CDR3 nucleotide sequence: TGTGCCAGCGCACCGAGTTCTAACTATGGCTACACCTTC. It yields the protein CASAPSSNYGYTF.

The chain employs TRBV13 and TRBJ2-1; TRBD2 aligns across 10 bases. CDR1 is PRHDT and CDR2 is FYEKMQ in the germline V gene (reference sequence). The length of the CDR3 is 15 residues. The junction had 3 bases not matched to a gene; V was cut back by 3 bases and J by 4 bases. CDR3 amino acids: CASSLWTSGYNEQFF. The CDR3 DNA reads TGTGCCAGCAGCTTGTGGACTAGCGGATACAATGAGCAGTTCTTC.

This clone was seen once. The chain couples TRBV5-1 to TRBJ2-5; 12 positions match TRBD1. In germline, CDR1 is SGHRS, CDR2 YFSETQ. Trimming cost V 0 bases and J 4 bases; bases outside gene matches: 10. CDR3 length equals 18 residues. CDR3: CASSLASVGTGGIETQYF. In DNA, the CDR3 is TGCGCCAGCAGCTTGGCGTCTGTGGGGACAGGGGGCATAGAGACCCAGTACTTC.

This rearrangement joins TRBV27 to TRBJ2-3, with 11 bases that match TRBD2. The V segment lost 3 bases and the J segment 0 bases; nucleotides outside the gene matches: 5. Germline V gene lookup returns CDR1 MNHEY and CDR2 SMNVEV (reference sequence). CDR3 size: 17 residues. The CDR3 is CASSLEGLAASTDTQYF. The CDR3 coding sequence is TGTGCCAGCAGTTTGGAGGGACTAGCGGCTAGCACAGATACGCAGTATTTT.

The chain uses TRBV5-4 and TRBJ2-7; 9 nucleotides agree with TRBD1. V shed 3 bases, J shed 1 base, and the junction held 11 bases outside the gene matches. The CDR3 is 17 residues long. Germline loops: CDR1 SGHNT, CDR2 YYREEE (reference sequence). The CDR3 here is CASSYGTGPYPSYEQYF. CDR3 nucleotides: TGTGCCAGCAGCTACGGGACAGGGCCATACCCTTCCTACGAGCAGTACTTC.

This chain connects TRBV7-8 to TRBJ2-7, with 8 positions matching TRBD1. Germline lookup yields CDR1 SGHVS and CDR2 FQNEAQ. The V and J ends lost 3 bases and 3 bases, in that order; junction bases with no gene match: 1. The CDR3 has 13 amino acids. CDR3 sequence (DNA): TGTGCCAGCAGCTTCGACAGGGGCTACGAGCAGTACTTC. Protein: CASSFDRGYEQYF.

The chain carries TRBV11-2 and TRBJ1-2; TRBD1 agrees at 9 bases. V lost 3 bases and J lost 5; bases outside the gene matches: 4. There are 14 residues in the CDR3. Germline V gives CDR1 SGHAT, CDR2 FQNNGV. The CDR3: CASSFGQGTYGYTF. CDR3 coding DNA: TGTGCCAGCAGCTTCGGACAGGGGACATATGGCTACACCTTC.

In DNA, the CDR3 is TGCAGCGTCACTAGGGGGGAGACCCAGTACTTC. Protein product: CSVTRGETQYF. The V gene is TRBV29-1, the J gene TRBJ2-5; TRBD1 is a possible D gene (6 bases). Germline loops: CDR1 SQVTM, CDR2 ANQGSEA. Deletions cut 6 bases from V and 5 bases from J, with 10 bases between. The CDR3 totals 11 residues.

As concerns this clone: Distinct nucleotide sequences in the sample also encode this CDR3. The chain links TRBV2 to TRBJ1-6, with 8 bases aligning to TRBD1. The V gene end was trimmed by 5 bases and the J gene end by 13 bases; junction bases not matched to a gene: 22. The CDR3 length is 18 residues. Germline lookup yields CDR1 SNHLY and CDR2 FYNNEI. The CDR3 coding sequence is TGTGCCAGCAGTCGAAGAAACACGCGAAGGACAGGGCAATCCCCCCTCCACTTT. As protein: CASSRRNTRRTGQSPLHF.

About this clone: Other DNA sequences in the same sample also yield this CDR3. This chain joins TRBV2 and TRBJ1-6; the D is unclear. The CDR3 consists of 11 residues. Trimming stripped 6 bases from V and 13 bases from J, with 10 bases between. CDR1 SNHLY and CDR2 FYNNEI come from the germline V gene. CDR3 residues: CASRANPPLHF. CDR3 in DNA: TGTGCCAGCAGAGCCAACCCCCCCCTCCACTTT. Complete variable domain (other parts from reference TRBV2 and TRBJ1-6): EPEVTQTPSHQVTQMGQEVILRCVPISNHLYFYWYRQILGQKVEFLVSFYNNEISEKSEIFDDQFSVERPDGSNFTLKIRSTKLEDSAMYFCASRANPPLHFGNGTRLTVT.

In its sample, this clone was seen once. This sequence joins TRBV7-9 and TRBJ2-7; 7 positions match TRBD2. The CDR3 length is 14 residues. V gave up 5 bases and J gave up 0 bases; unmatched junction bases: 4. The germline CDR1 and CDR2 sequences are SEHNR and FQNEAQ (reference sequence). CDR3 sequence: CASSPGTISYEQYF. The CDR3 DNA reads as TGTGCCAGCAGCCCAGGGACTATCTCCTACGAGCAGTACTTC.

The genes are TRBV19 and TRBJ2-7, with TRBD1 matching 8 bases. The CDR3 loop spans 13 amino acids. Unmatched junction bases numbered 10, after V lost 5 bases and J lost 10 bases. The germline gives CDR1 LNHDA, CDR2 SQIVND (reference sequence). The CDR3 bases are TGTGCCAGTAGTCCTACTTCAGGGGGCGGACAGTACTTC. It specifies CASSPTSGGGQYF. The whole variable domain, filled in from reference TRBV19 and TRBJ2-7, reads DGGITQSPKYLFRKEGQNVTLSCEQNLNHDAMYWYRQDPGQGLRLIYYSQIVNDFQKGDIAEGYSVSREKKESFPLTVTSAQKNPTAFYLCASSPTSGGGQYFGPGTRLTVT.

J is TRBJ2-2 and V is TRBV7-6; 16 bases agree with TRBD2. This CDR3 has 17 amino acids. Germline V gene data show CDR1 as SGHVS and CDR2 as FNYEAQ. V dropped 5 bases and J dropped 1; count of bases not matched to a gene: 1. Here the CDR3 reads CASSGTSGGENTGELFF. The DNA of the CDR3 is TGTGCCAGCAGCGGGACTAGCGGGGGGGAGAACACCGGGGAGCTGTTTTTT.

The chain is built from TRBV7-9 and TRBJ2-3; TRBD2 matches 8 bases. V was clipped by 7 bases and J by 2 bases; unmatched bases: 14. CDR1 and CDR2 (germline): SEHNR, FQNEAQ (reference sequence). The length of the CDR3 is 17 residues. The CDR3 is CASTPGTGRGVTDTQYF. For the CDR3, the DNA is TGTGCCAGCACCCCGGGGACCGGGCGGGGGGTCACAGATACGCAGTATTTT.

V is TRBV5-6 and J is TRBJ2-7; TRBD1 might be the D (5 bases). CDR1 and CDR2 from the germline V gene are SGHDT and YYEEEE. Deletions cut 0 bases from V and 6 bases from J, with 10 bases between. CDR3 length equals 13 residues. The CDR3 is CASSLEGVFEQYF. Written as DNA, the CDR3 is TGTGCCAGCAGCTTGGAAGGGGTGTTCGAGCAGTACTTC.